Here is one T cell receptor beta chain with its context. This specimen comes from a study of blood T cell repertoires in COVID-19. Turning to the study itself: From the United States, Italy and Spain came samples of acute and convalescent COVID-19. The analysed material was cDNA or gDNA that came from T cells, B-cell-depleted T cells, or PBMCs.

In the original analysis: Amplification from reference gene primers served as the basis for estimated nucleated cell counts. Libraries were prepared by immunoSEQ multiplex PCR; TCRdb keeps only in-frame clonotypes and omits some of them. Clone size and the V and J calls come from that table; the DNA yielded D and trimming. Among roughly 250,000 clones, roughly 84% were seen once, and the ten largest hold 2% to 2.5%. The TCR originated in a woman between 40 and 55 years old who had recovered from COVID-19. The specimen sequenced was peripheral blood.

The CDR3 nucleotides read TGTGCCAGCGGGGTAGGGACAGGGGTCGGTGGCTACACCTTC. Its protein is CASGVGTGVGGYTF. The V and J genes are TRBV6-5 and TRBJ1-2; 10 bases fit TRBD1. CDR1 and CDR2 from the germline V gene are MNHEY and SVGAGI. The V gene end was trimmed by 8 bases and the J gene end by 7 bases; junction bases not matched to a gene: 10. The CDR3 covers 14 residues.